This paragraph reports one T cell receptor (beta chain). Antigen: not known. Some second doses came at about 4 weeks and others at about 12 weeks; these were pooled. V lost 8 bases to trimming and J lost 7 bases; unmatched junction nucleotides: 10. Germline V lookup: CDR1 MNHEY, CDR2 SMNVEV (reference sequence). The CDR3 runs 15 residues. The data were obtained in a study of T cell responses to AZD1222 COVID-19 vaccine. Regarding the study as a whole: Unmutated variant regions are reportedly the target of nearly half of TCRs that are spike-specific.

The table came from immunoSEQ multiplex PCR; TCRdb's copy has only in-frame clones and leaves some out. The repertoire includes about 130,000 clones, roughly 87% of them detected once, and around a tenth sits in the top ten. The origin of this receptor is an adult who received the AZD1222 COVID-19 vaccine. The input for sequencing was peripheral blood, taken 28 days after the second AZD1222 dose. The J gene is TRBJ2-1, the V gene TRBV27; 11 nucleotides align to TRBD2. Here the CDR3 reads CASAGLAGGRNEQFF. Written as DNA, the CDR3 is TGTGCCAGCGCCGGATTAGCGGGAGGGAGGAATGAGCAGTTCTTC.